This T cell receptor (beta chain) was documented in a study of blood T cell repertoires in COVID-19. This clone occurred once. Data came from immunoSEQ multiplex PCR; TCRdb stores just in-frame clones and leaves some out. Among fewer than 300,000 clones listed, about 93% were seen once. This CDR3 comprises 15 residues. CDR1 LNHNV and CDR2 YYDKDF come from the germline V gene (reference sequence). Germline trimming cut 3 bases from V and 2 bases from J; bases unmatched to any gene: 3. The source is a woman younger than 45 who had recovered from COVID-19. Source material: PBMCs or T cells enriched from blood (not recorded which). V and J are TRBV15 and TRBJ2-7; TRBD2 matches at 11 bases. CDR3 sequence: CATSRLAGGAYEQYF. The CDR3 DNA sequence: TGTGCCACCAGCAGGCTAGCGGGAGGAGCCTACGAGCAGTACTTC.